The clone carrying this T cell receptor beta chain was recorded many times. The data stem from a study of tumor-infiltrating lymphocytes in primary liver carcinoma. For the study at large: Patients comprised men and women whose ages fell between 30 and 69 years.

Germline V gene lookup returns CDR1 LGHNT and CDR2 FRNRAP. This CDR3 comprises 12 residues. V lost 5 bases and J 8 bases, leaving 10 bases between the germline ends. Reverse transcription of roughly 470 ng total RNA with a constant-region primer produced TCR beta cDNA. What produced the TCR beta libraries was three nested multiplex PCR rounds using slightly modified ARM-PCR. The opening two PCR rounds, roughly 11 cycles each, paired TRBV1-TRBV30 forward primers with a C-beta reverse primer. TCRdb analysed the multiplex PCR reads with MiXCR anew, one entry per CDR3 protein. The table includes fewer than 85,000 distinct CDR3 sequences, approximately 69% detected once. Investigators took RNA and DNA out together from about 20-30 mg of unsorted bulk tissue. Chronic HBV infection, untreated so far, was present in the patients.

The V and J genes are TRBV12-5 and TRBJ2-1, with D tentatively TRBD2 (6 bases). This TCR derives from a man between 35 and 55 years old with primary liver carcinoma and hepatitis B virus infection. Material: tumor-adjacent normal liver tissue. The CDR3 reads CASGPGRHEQFF. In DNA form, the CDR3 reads TGTGCTAGTGGTCCAGGGAGGCATGAGCAGTTCTTC. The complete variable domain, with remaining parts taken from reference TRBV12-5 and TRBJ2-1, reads DARVTQTPRHKVTEMGQEVTMRCQPILGHNTVFWYRQTMMQGLELLAYFRNRAPLDDSGMPKDRFSAEMPDATLATLKIQPSEPRDSAVYFCASGPGRHEQFFGPGTRLTVL.